Shown below are 8 T cell receptor beta chains from a single sample sequenced in a study of Graves' ophthalmopathy and Graves' hyperthyroidism. Investigators amplified TCR beta CDR3 regions from RNA transcripts. First-round RT-PCR relied on HTBI primers, and a second-round multiplex PCR came next. In TCRdb, the multiplex PCR reads were re-called with MiXCR into one record per CDR3 protein. The sample has more than 300,000 distinct CDR3 sequences; 15% to 19% are singletons. Sequencing was carried out using peripheral blood. The origin of the receptors is a woman younger than 30 with stable Graves' hyperthyroidism.

This clonotype has ten or more counts. This sequence joins TRBV12-3 or TRBV12-4 and TRBJ1-2; 8 nucleotides line up with TRBD1. This CDR3 region has 13 residues. After removal of 3 bases from V and 6 bases from J, the junction contained 3 bases not matched to a gene. This CDR3 is CASSLPGGDGYTF. The CDR3 DNA reads TGTGCCAGCAGTTTGCCAGGGGGCGATGGCTACACCTTC.

This chain connects TRBV28 to TRBJ1-5, with 10 bases aligning to TRBD1. Germline lookup yields CDR1 MDHEN and CDR2 SYDVKM. The CDR3 extends over 16 amino acids. V gave up 3 bases and J gave up 7 bases; unmatched junction bases: 9. CDR3 coding DNA: TGTGCCAGCAGTTTCCAGGGACAGGGGAACGGCCAGCCCCAGCATTTT. This codes for CASSFQGQGNGQPQHF.

This clonotype was seen many times. The chain couples TRBV5-1 to TRBJ1-1, with unresolved D. Germline-derived CDR1 and CDR2 are SGHRS and YFSETQ. The V end was cut by 4 bases, the J end by 1 base, with 11 bases between. The CDR3 covers 14 residues. The CDR3 reads CASSPGPGNTEAFF. The CDR3 DNA is TGCGCCAGCAGCCCAGGTCCGGGGAACACTGAAGCTTTCTTT.

This rearrangement joins TRBV4-1 to TRBJ1-1; D unclear. The CDR3 totals 12 residues. V lost 4 bases, J lost 10 bases, and 13 bases lay in between. Germline loops: CDR1 MGHRA, CDR2 YSYEKL. The CDR3 reads CASSREGRRAFF. The CDR3 DNA is TGCGCCAGCAGCCGAGAGGGCCGGAGAGCTTTCTTT.

Concerning this clonotype: A much larger clonotype is one base distant, so this may be a read error. The J gene is TRBJ2-3, the V gene TRBV6-1; possibly TRBD2 for D (5 bases). CDR3 length: 13 amino acids. Germline lookup yields CDR1 MNHNS and CDR2 SASEGT. Trimming left V 5 bases short and J 1 base short, with 7 bases between. The CDR3 DNA reads TGTGCCAGCAGTCCGAGGGGCACAGATACGCAGTATTTT. Protein sequence: CASSPRGTDTQYF.

The sample holds many counts of this clonotype. J is TRBJ2-7 and V is TRBV6-2 or TRBV6-3, with D maybe TRBD2 (5 bases). This CDR3 is built from 16 residues. Germline CDR1 is MNHEY and CDR2 is SVGEGT. The V end lost 5 bases, the J end lost 2 bases, and 19 bases lay between the germline ends. The CDR3 sequence is CASSPLLTGYPYEQYF. CDR3 DNA: TGTGCCAGCAGTCCTCTCTTGACGGGATACCCCTACGAGCAGTACTTC.

This rearrangement joins TRBV18 to TRBJ1-2; 9 bases match TRBD1. Germline trimming cut 2 bases from V and 4 bases from J; bases unmatched to any gene: 5. The germline gives CDR1 KGHSH, CDR2 LQKENI. The CDR3 runs to 15 residues. CDR3: CASSPNRGPGYGYTF. The DNA of the CDR3 is TGTGCCAGCTCACCAAACAGGGGGCCCGGCTATGGCTACACCTTC. Together with reference TRBV18 and TRBJ1-2, the CDR3 gives the full variable domain: NAGVMQNPRHLVRRRGQEARLRCSPMKGHSHVYWYRQLPEEGLKFMVYLQKENIIDESGMPKERFSAEFPKEGPSILRIQQVVRGDSAAYFCASSPNRGPGYGYTFGSGTRLTVV.

In its sample, this clonotype was seen many times. J is TRBJ1-1 and V is TRBV12-3 or TRBV12-4, with D unresolved. CDR3 length equals 13 residues. The ends were cut back, 5 bases at V and 3 bases at J, with 10 bases in the middle. The CDR3 bases are TGTGCCAGCAGTGTGGAGGGCGACACTGAAGCTTTCTTT. Residues: CASSVEGDTEAFF.